The 5 T cell receptor beta chains given below trace back to one sample, sequenced in a study of neoadjuvant nivolumab and ipilimumab in lung cancer. TCRdb keeps only in-frame clones here, not all; method: immunoSEQ multiplex PCR. The table shows about 26,000 clones, with 75% to 85% occurring only once. The material was tumor tissue, obtained after neoadjuvant nivolumab, alone or with ipilimumab, at or shortly before surgery. The receptor source for this set is an adult with non-small cell lung cancer.

This chain links TRBV6-5 with TRBJ1-2, with TRBD1 matching over 7 bases. Germline CDR1 reads MNHEY; CDR2 reads SVGAGI. The CDR3 length is 12 residues. V gave up 4 bases and J gave up 12 bases; unmatched junction bases: 8. DNA for the CDR3: TGTGCCAGCAGTTCACAGACAGGGATCAACACCTTC. This translates into CASSSQTGINTF.

The V and J genes are TRBV30 and TRBJ1-1; the D is unclear. The germline V gene encodes CDR1 GTSNPN and CDR2 SVGIG (reference sequence). Deletions cut 0 bases from V and 8 bases from J, with 10 bases between. This CDR3 is built from 12 residues. In DNA, the CDR3 is TGTGCCTGGAGTGTTGCTCGGACCGAAGCTTTCTTT. Amino acids: CAWSVARTEAFF.

The chain couples TRBV9 to TRBJ2-7; 9 bases are shared with TRBD2. Germline values: CDR1 SGDLS, CDR2 YYNGEE. The CDR3 is 15 amino acids. Trimming removed 0 bases from V and 2 bases from J; junction bases left unmatched: 3. DNA for the CDR3: TGTGCCAGCAGCGTAGAATCTAGCGGGACCTACGAGCAGTACTTC. Its protein is CASSVESSGTYEQYF. The variable domain in full, with the rest retrieved from reference TRBV9 and TRBJ2-7, is DSGVTQTPKHLITATGQRVTLRCSPRSGDLSVYWYQQSLDQGLQFLIQYYNGEERAKGNILERFSAQQFPDLHSELNLSSLELGDSALYFCASSVESSGTYEQYFGPGTRLTVT.

V gene TRBV30 combines with J gene TRBJ1-2; the match to TRBD1 covers 8 bases. The germline V gene has CDR1 GTSNPN and CDR2 SVGIG (reference sequence). CDR3 size: 15 residues. V was clipped by 0 bases and J by 3 bases; unmatched bases: 6. The CDR3 region is CAWSVPGGIYYGYTF. The CDR3 nucleotides are TGTGCCTGGAGTGTACCAGGGGGCATCTACTATGGCTACACCTTC.

This clone was recorded once. The chain combines TRBV10-1 with TRBJ2-1, with 8 bases aligning to TRBD2. The CDR3 spans 16 residues. Trimming removed 4 bases from V and 2 bases from J; junction bases left unmatched: 7. Germline V CDR1 and CDR2: WNHNN, SYGVQD (reference sequence). CDR3 region: CASSGEAGVPYNEQFF. The CDR3 DNA reads TGCGCCAGCAGTGGGGAAGCGGGAGTTCCCTACAATGAGCAGTTCTTC.